This T cell receptor beta chain was retrieved from a study of T cells after yellow fever vaccination. TCRdb passed the 5' RACE reads through MiXCR, listing each CDR3 protein once. The sample contains under 300,000 distinct CDR3 sequences, about 7% of which appear only once. Whole-study findings and limits: Researchers noted that a small share of clonotypes showed up in both CD4 and CD8 compartments.

CDR1 is SGHRS and CDR2 is YFSETQ in the germline V gene. CDR3 length: 16 residues. Trimming pared 5 bases from V and 0 bases from J, leaving 14 bases between. This clonotype appeared many times. What it binds is not known. The TCR was taken from a man aged 30-40 years who received the YFV17D yellow fever vaccine. This specimen consisted of CD4+ T cells sorted from PBMCs, obtained on the day of the yellow fever booster vaccination. The chain links TRBV5-1 to TRBJ2-2, with D possibly TRBD2 on 5 matching bases. CDR3 sequence (DNA): TGCGCCAGCAGATACAGCGGCAGAGCGAACACCGGGGAGCTGTTTTTT. Amino acids: CASRYSGRANTGELFF.